The sequence of this TCR beta chain was determined in a study of blood T cell repertoires in COVID-19. This clone was recorded once. This CDR3 spans 14 amino acids. Germline CDR1 reads SGHAT; CDR2 reads FQDESV (reference sequence). The V and J ends lost 6 bases and 3 bases, in that order; junction bases with no gene match: 5. Measured with immunoSEQ multiplex PCR; TCRdb has only the in-frame clones, and not every one. This sample has approximately 160,000 clones, with approximately 85% found just once. This receptor was obtained from a man aged 55 to 70 with active or convalescent COVID-19. This chain joins TRBV11-1 and TRBJ2-7; 10 bases agree with TRBD1. Sequencing was carried out using peripheral blood. CDR3: CASSLGQGIYEQYF. The CDR3 DNA reads as TGTGCCAGCAGTCTGGGACAGGGGATCTACGAGCAGTACTTC.